This T cell receptor beta chain was captured by sequencing in a study of blood T cell repertoires in COVID-19 (dated by TCRdb to 2019 to 2021). Some background on the complete study: Samples from collaborators originated in the United States, Italy and Spain and spanned both the acute and convalescent phases of COVID-19. Nearly every sample came with metadata listing a de-identified subject ID, COVID-19 status, age in years and sex. HLA class I and class II types, where available, came from metadata supplied by the sample provider rather than from assay-based typing. The repertoires were made available in a free public database intended to serve as a resource for research on the immune response to SARS-CoV-2. Samples were obtained from the ongoing ImmuneRACE study (first 160 participants) and from some 1,200 subjects provided by 6 global collaborators. The material from the prospective study consisted of cDNA or gDNA derived from T cells, B-cell-depleted T cells, or PBMCs. Deeply sampled blood TCRbeta repertoires from subjects exposed to, actively infected with, or recovered from COVID-19 were included in the dataset. What the research found in general, with its limitations: How much clinical and demographic metadata was included differed by source and by participant, and the metadata was provided uncurated.

The immunoSEQ Assay, a bias-controlled multiplex PCR, was used to amplify TCRbeta CDR3 regions from genomic DNA. The authors processed their data as follows. The number of nucleated cells in each sample was estimated from the amplification of reference gene primers within the assay. To quantify the absolute abundance of each unique TCRbeta CDR3 rearrangement, sequence reads were collapsed and filtered. For each sample, productive Simpson clonality was calculated by taking the square root of Simpson's diversity index across productive rearrangements. The table comes from immuneACCESS by way of TCRdb, which keeps in-frame sequences with V and J called. Part of the clones is missing from these tables; in studies checked, under half for an unresolved V gene and the rest for unknown reasons. That table is the source of V, J and clone size, and D and trimming were worked out from the DNA. The sample data list around 67,000 clones, and about 93% of these were observed just once. Around 9.1% of the sample is taken by the ten largest.

The collaborating institutions used their own protocols to collect whole blood in K2EDTA tubes. For TCRbeta analysis, collaborators shipped samples as frozen whole blood, isolated PBMCs, or DNA extracted from either of those sample types. On this clone itself: Its target antigen remains unknown. Per-base quality was not reported, and no clone a single base away is much larger than it.

V was cut back by 4 bases and J by 0 bases, leaving a gap of 12 bases between them. CDR1 and CDR2, looked up from the germline V gene (reference sequence), are LGHDT and YNNKEL. Measured from the cysteine to the phenylalanine, the CDR3 is 16 residues long. The read is trimmed to its CDR3 DNA, 48 bases read in frame from base 1. The rearrangement joined TRBV3-1 (or the pseudogene TRBV3-2) to TRBJ1-4; the D gene assignment is ambiguous. The sample taken for sequencing was peripheral blood. This receptor was identified in a human donor in a cohort sampled during active COVID-19. The sequenced DNA: TGTGCCAGCAGCCTCAGAGGAGGCACAACTAATGAAAAACTGTTTTTT. Its translation reads: CASSLRGGTTNEKLFF.